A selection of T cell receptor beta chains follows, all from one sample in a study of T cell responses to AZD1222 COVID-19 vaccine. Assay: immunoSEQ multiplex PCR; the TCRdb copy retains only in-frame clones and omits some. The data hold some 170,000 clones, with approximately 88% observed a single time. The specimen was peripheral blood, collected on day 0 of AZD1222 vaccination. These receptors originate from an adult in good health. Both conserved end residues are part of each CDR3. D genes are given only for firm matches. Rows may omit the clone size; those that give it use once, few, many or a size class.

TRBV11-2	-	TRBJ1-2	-	TGTGCCAGCAGCTTAGCAGGCCGTCAGGGAGGCTACACCTTC	CASSLAGRQGGYTF
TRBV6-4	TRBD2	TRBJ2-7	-	TGTGCCAGCAGGATAGCGGGAGACTACGAGCAGTACTTC	CASRIAGDYEQYF
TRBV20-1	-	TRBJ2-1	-	TGCAGTGCTAGTATAGCGGCATACAATGAGCAGTTCTTC	CSASIAAYNEQFF
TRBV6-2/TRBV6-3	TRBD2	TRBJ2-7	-	TGTGCCAGCAGTTACGAGGGACTAGCGGGATCGAACCGATACGAGCAGTACTTC	CASSYEGLAGSNRYEQYF
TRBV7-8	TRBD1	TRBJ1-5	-	TGTGCCAGCAGCTCGGACAGGGCGGGTCAGCCCCAGCATTTT	CASSSDRAGQPQHF
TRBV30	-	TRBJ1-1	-	TGTGCCTGGAGTAGTAAGAGGAACACTGAAGCTTTCTTT	CAWSSKRNTEAFF
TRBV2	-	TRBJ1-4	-	TGTGCCAGCAGTAGTGAAAATGAAAAACTGTTTTTT	CASSSENEKLFF
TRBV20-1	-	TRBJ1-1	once	TGCAGTGCTAGCCCCTCTTTTGAAGCTTTCTTT	CSASPSFEAFF
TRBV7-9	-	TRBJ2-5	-	TGTGCCAGCAGCTTAAGTTCTCGGACAGAAGAGACCCAGTACTTC	CASSLSSRTEETQYF
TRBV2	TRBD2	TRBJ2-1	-	TGTGCCAGCAGAACTAGCGGATACAATGAGCAGTTCTTC	CASRTSGYNEQFF
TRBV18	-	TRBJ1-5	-	TGTGCCAGCTCTCCGGGGGAGGGACAGCCCCAGCATTTT	CASSPGEGQPQHF
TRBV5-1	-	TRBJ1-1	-	TGCGCCAGCAGCGAGGGGACTAACACTGAAGCTTTCTTT	CASSEGTNTEAFF
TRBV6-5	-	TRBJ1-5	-	TGTGCCAGCAGTTACTCGGGTGAAATCAATCAGCCCCAGCATTTT	CASSYSGEINQPQHF
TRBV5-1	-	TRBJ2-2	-	TGCGCCAGCAGCTTGGCTGGGGGGCCGAGAGGGACCGGGGAGCTGTTTTTT	CASSLAGGPRGTGELFF
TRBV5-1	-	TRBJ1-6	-	TGCGCCAGCAGCTTGGGGTCAGTTTCCAGCTCCTATAATTCACCCCTCCACTTT	CASSLGSVSSSYNSPLHF
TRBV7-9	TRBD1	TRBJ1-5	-	TGTGCCAGCAGCGAAGTGGAACAGGGGGCCTATCAGCCCCAGCATTTT	CASSEVEQGAYQPQHF
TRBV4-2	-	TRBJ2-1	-	TGTGCCAGCAGCCAAGCTTCGGGACACCCGTCCTACAATGAGCAGTTCTTC	CASSQASGHPSYNEQFF
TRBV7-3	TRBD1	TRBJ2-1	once	TGTGCCAGCAGCTTAATCGGGGACAGTTCCGCTGAGCAGTTCTTC	CASSLIGDSSAEQFF
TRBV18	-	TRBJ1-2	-	TGTGCCAGCAGATCGGGAGAAAACTATGGCTACACCTTC	CASRSGENYGYTF
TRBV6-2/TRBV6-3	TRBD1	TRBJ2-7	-	TGTGCCAGCAGTTCACTCAGAGGGACAGGGAGGTTTCGCGAGCAGTACTTC	CASSSLRGTGRFREQYF
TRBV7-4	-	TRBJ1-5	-	TGTGCCAGCAGGCGGAACAGGTTCGAGAGTCAGCATTTT	CASRRNRFESQHF
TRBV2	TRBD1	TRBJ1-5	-	TGTGCCAGCAGTGATGGACAGGGTTATCAGCCCCAGCATTTT	CASSDGQGYQPQHF